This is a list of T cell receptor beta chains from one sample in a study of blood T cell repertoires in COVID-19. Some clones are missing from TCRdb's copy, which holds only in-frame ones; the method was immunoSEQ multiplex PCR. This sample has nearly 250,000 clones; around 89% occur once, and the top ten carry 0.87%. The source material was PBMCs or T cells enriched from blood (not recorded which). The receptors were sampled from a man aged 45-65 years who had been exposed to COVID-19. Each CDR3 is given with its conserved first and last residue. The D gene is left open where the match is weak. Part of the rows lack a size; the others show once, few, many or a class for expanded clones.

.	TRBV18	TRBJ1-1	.	CASSPQQANMNTEAFF	TGTGCCAGCTCACCACAACAGGCCAACATGAACACTGAAGCTTTCTTT
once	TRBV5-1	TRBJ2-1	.	CASSMDPGNNEQFF	TGCGCCAGCAGCATGGATCCAGGGAACAATGAGCAGTTCTTC
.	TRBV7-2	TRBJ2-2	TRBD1	CASSLAGGAGGELFF	TGTGCCAGCAGCTTAGCAGGGGGCGCGGGCGGGGAGCTGTTTTTT
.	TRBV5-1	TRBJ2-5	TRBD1	CASSPGQRQGAQYF	TGCGCCAGCAGCCCGGGACAGCGGCAAGGGGCCCAGTACTTC
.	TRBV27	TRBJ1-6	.	CASRSTSYNSPLHF	TGTGCCAGCCGCTCCACGAGTTATAATTCACCCCTCCACTTT
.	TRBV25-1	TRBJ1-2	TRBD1	CASSSRTGESGYTF	TGTGCCAGCAGTTCTCGGACAGGGGAAAGTGGCTACACCTTC
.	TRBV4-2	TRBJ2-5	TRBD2	CASSQERGGQETQYF	TGTGCCAGCAGCCAAGAGCGGGGGGGCCAAGAGACCCAGTACTTC
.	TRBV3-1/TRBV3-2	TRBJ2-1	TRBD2	CASSRDYLRNEQFF	TGTGCCAGCAGCCGGGACTACCTGAGGAATGAGCAGTTCTTC
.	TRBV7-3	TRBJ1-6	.	CASSPQAAGNSPLHF	TGTGCCAGCAGCCCCCAAGCGGCGGGGAATTCACCCCTCCACTTT
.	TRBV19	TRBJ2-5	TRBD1	CASSQTGGTETQYF	TGTGCCAGTAGTCAGACAGGGGGAACAGAGACCCAGTACTTC
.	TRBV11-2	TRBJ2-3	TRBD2	CASSFLPLGTSGVDTQYF	TGTGCCAGCAGCTTTCTTCCGTTGGGGACTAGCGGGGTAGATACGCAGTATTTT
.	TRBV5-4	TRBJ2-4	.	CASSDSTIAKNIQYF	TGTGCCAGCAGCGACAGTACGATAGCCAAAAACATTCAGTACTTC
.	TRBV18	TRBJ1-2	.	CASSPAGADPYGYTF	TGTGCCAGCTCACCGGCGGGGGCCGACCCCTATGGCTACACCTTC
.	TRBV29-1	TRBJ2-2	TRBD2	CSVKGLAGSVTGELFF	TGCAGCGTCAAGGGACTAGCGGGGTCGGTCACCGGGGAGCTGTTTTTT
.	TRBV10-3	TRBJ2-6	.	CAISTRETLSGANVLTF	TGTGCCATCTCAACCCGGGAGACCCTCTCTGGGGCCAACGTCCTGACTTTC
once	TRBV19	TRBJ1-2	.	CASSAESAGALYGYTF	TGTGCCAGTAGTGCCGAGTCTGCGGGGGCCCTTTATGGCTACACCTTC
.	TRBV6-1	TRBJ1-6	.	CASSARQSSYNSPLHF	TGTGCCAGCAGTGCCCGACAGAGCTCCTATAATTCACCCCTCCACTTT
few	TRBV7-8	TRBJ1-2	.	CASSFTTGDRGYTF	TGTGCCAGCAGTTTTACGACAGGCGATCGTGGCTACACCTTC
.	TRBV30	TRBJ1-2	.	CAWGREEGGYTF	TGTGCCTGGGGGAGGGAAGAGGGTGGCTACACCTTC
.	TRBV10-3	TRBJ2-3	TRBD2	CAISRLAGAVVDTQYF	TGTGCCATCAGCAGACTAGCGGGAGCTGTAGTAGATACGCAGTATTTT
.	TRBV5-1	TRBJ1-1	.	CASSHDPRRGTDTEAFF	TGCGCCAGCAGTCATGATCCTAGAAGGGGGACCGACACTGAAGCTTTCTTT
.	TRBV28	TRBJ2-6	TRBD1	CASSRQGATGANVLTF	TGTGCCAGCAGCAGACAGGGGGCGACTGGGGCCAACGTCCTGACTTTC
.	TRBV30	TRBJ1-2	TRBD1	CAWSAGGILSGYTF	TGTGCCTGGAGTGCAGGGGGAATACTTAGTGGCTACACCTTC
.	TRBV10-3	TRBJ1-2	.	CAISPGEGAHGYTF	TGTGCCATCAGTCCCGGGGAGGGCGCGCATGGCTACACCTTC
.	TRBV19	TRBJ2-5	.	CASSLLGGLETQYF	TGTGCCAGTAGCCTTCTAGGGGGTTTGGAGACCCAGTACTTC
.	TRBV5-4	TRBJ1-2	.	CASTTRGGVGYTF	TGTGCCAGCACCACCCGAGGGGGGGTCGGCTACACCTTC
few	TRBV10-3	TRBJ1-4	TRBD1	CAISNNPGQYEKLFF	TGTGCCATCAGTAATAACCCGGGACAGTATGAAAAACTGTTTTTT
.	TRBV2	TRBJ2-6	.	CASSEYIRPVTGANVLTF	TGTGCCAGCAGTGAATATATACGCCCGGTTACTGGGGCCAACGTCCTGACTTTC
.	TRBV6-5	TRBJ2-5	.	CASSYSMGAETQYF	TGTGCCAGCAGTTACTCGATGGGGGCGGAGACCCAGTACTTC
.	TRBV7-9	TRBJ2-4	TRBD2	CASSLVAGRKNIQYF	TGTGCCAGCAGCTTGGTAGCGGGACGCAAAAACATTCAGTACTTC
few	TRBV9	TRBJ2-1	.	CASSVASVSYNEQFF	TGTGCCAGCAGCGTAGCTAGCGTCTCCTACAATGAGCAGTTCTTC
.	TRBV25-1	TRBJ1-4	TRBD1	CASSAQGALGEKLFF	TGTGCCAGCAGTGCACAGGGGGCGTTGGGTGAAAAACTGTTTTTT
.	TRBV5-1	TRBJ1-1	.	CASSEQGQNTEAFF	TGCGCCAGCAGCGAACAGGGACAGAACACTGAAGCTTTCTTT
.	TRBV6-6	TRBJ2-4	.	CASSYYATLAKNIQYF	TGTGCCAGCAGTTACTACGCGACACTAGCCAAAAACATTCAGTACTTC
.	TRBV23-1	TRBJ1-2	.	CASPDYRYYGYTF	TGCGCCAGCCCCGATTACCGGTACTATGGCTACACCTTC
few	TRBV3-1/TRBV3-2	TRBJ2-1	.	CASSLIKGDEQFF	TGTGCCAGCAGCCTCATCAAGGGGGATGAGCAGTTCTTC
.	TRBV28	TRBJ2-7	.	CASSLTGYEQYF	TGTGCCAGCAGTTTAACTGGTTACGAGCAGTACTTC
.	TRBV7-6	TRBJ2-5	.	CASSFGGPGVRETQYF	TGTGCCAGCAGCTTTGGAGGACCCGGGGTGCGAGAGACCCAGTACTTC
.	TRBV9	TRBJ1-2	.	CASSAAQGFYGYTF	TGTGCCAGCAGCGCCGCACAGGGATTCTATGGCTACACCTTC
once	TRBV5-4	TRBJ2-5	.	CASSSRLVQETQYF	TGTGCCAGCAGCTCGAGACTGGTCCAAGAGACCCAGTACTTC
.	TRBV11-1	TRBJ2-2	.	CASGALPNTGELFF	TGTGCCAGCGGGGCGCTCCCGAACACCGGGGAGCTGTTTTTT
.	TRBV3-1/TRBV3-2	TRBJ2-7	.	CASSQQASSYEQYF	TGTGCCAGCAGCCAACAGGCAAGCTCCTACGAGCAGTACTTC
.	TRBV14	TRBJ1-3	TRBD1	CASSTGTAYGNTIYF	TGTGCCAGCAGCACCGGGACAGCTTATGGAAACACCATATATTTT
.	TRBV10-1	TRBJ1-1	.	CASSESGVNTEAFF	TGCGCCAGCAGTGAGTCGGGAGTTAACACTGAAGCTTTCTTT
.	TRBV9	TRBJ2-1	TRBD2	CASTPGWGTSGRVEQFF	TGTGCCAGCACACCCGGCTGGGGAACTAGCGGGAGGGTTGAGCAGTTCTTC
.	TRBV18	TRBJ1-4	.	CASSPQQGRTNEKLFF	TGTGCCAGCTCACCACAACAGGGCCGGACTAATGAAAAACTGTTTTTT
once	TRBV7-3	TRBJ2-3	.	CASSLGTSADTQYF	TGTGCCAGCAGCCTCGGGACTTCCGCAGATACGCAGTATTTT
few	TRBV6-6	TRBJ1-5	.	CASSGQGYQPQHF	TGTGCCAGCAGTGGGCAGGGGTATCAGCCCCAGCATTTT
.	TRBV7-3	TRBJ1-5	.	CASSSSRDQPQHF	TGTGCCAGCAGCTCCTCCCGCGATCAGCCCCAGCATTTT
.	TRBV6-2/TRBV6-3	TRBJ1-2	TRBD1	CASSQRTGVYGYTF	TGTGCCAGCAGTCAGAGGACAGGGGTCTATGGCTACACCTTC